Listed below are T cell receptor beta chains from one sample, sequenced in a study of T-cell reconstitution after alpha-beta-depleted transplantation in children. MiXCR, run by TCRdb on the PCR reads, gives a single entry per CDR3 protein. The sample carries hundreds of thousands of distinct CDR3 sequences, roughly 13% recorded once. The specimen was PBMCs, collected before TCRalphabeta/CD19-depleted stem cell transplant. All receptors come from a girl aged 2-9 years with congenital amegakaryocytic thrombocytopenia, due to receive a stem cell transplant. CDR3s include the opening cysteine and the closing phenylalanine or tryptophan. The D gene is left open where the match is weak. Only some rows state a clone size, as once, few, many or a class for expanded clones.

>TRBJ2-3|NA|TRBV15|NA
TGTGCCACCAGCAGAGAGCAGGCCAAGGGAGATACGCAGTATTTT
CATSREQAKGDTQYF
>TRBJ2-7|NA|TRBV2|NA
TGTGCCAGCAGTGATCGGGTTGGCTCCTACGAGCAGTACTTC
CASSDRVGSYEQYF
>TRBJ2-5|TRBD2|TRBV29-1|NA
TGCAGCGTTCCAACGACTAGCGGGAGTCCTTCAGAGACCCAGTACTTC
CSVPTTSGSPSETQYF
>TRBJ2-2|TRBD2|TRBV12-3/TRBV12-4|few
TGTGCCGGCAGCGGGGGGAGCACCGGGGAGCTGTTTTTT
CAGSGGSTGELFF
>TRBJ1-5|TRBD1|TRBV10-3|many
TGTGCCATCAGGGGACAGCGGGATCAGCCCCAGCATTTT
CAIRGQRDQPQHF
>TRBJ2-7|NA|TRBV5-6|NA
TGTGCCAGCAGCTTTGGGGGAGGACCCTCCTACGAGCAGTACTTC
CASSFGGGPSYEQYF
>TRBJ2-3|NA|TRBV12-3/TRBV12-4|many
TGTGCCAGCAGTTTAGACTCCAGCACAGATACGCAGTATTTT
CASSLDSSTDTQYF
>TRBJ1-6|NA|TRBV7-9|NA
TGTGCCAGCAGCTTAGACCTCCGTTGGACTTCACCCCTCCACTTT
CASSLDLRWTSPLHF
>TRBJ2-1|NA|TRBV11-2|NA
TGTGCCAGCAGCCAAGGATGGGGTCGAAGCTCCTACAATGAGCAGTTCTTC
CASSQGWGRSSYNEQFF
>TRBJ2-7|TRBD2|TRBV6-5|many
TGTGCCAGCAGTTCACTAGCGGGCTCCTACGAGCAGTACTTC
CASSSLAGSYEQYF
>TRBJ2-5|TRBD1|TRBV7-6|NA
TGTGCCAGCAGCTTAGCCCGGACAGGGGATCGTGGCGTAGGCGAGACCCAGTACTTC
CASSLARTGDRGVGETQYF
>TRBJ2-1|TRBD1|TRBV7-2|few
TGTGCCAGCAGCCCCCGGGACAGCGTCTACAATGAGCAGTTCTTC
CASSPRDSVYNEQFF
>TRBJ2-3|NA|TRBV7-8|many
TGTGCCAGCAGCTTAGCAACTTTAAACTCAGATACGCAGTATTTT
CASSLATLNSDTQYF
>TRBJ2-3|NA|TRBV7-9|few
TGTGCCAGCCCGGTGGGGTTCGGCGGCACGCAGTATTTT
CASPVGFGGTQYF
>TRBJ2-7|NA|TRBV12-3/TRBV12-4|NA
TGTGCCAGCAGTTCGGGAGCTTTCTCGCTAAAATACGAGCAGTACTTC
CASSSGAFSLKYEQYF
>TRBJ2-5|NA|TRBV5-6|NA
TGTGCCAGCAGCTCTTCTAGCGGAGGGGGGGAGACCCAGTACTTC
CASSSSSGGGETQYF
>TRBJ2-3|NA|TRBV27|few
TGTGCCACCTTTGTGGGGGGGCGGGAGCCGACCCCCACAGATACGCAGTATTTT
CATFVGGREPTPTDTQYF
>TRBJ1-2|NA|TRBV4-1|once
TGCGCCAGCAGAGCCACAGGCGCCCTTAATGGCTACACCTTC
CASRATGALNGYTF
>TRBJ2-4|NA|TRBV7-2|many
TGTGCCAGCAGCCCAGTCCCGGGAGCCAAAAACATTCAGTACTTC
CASSPVPGAKNIQYF
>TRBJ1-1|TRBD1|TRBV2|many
TGTGCCAGCTCCGGACAGGACACTGAAGCTTTCTTT
CASSGQDTEAFF
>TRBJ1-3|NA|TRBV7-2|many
TGTGCCAGCAGCTCGGACTCCACTGACTTCGGAAACACCATATATTTT
CASSSDSTDFGNTIYF
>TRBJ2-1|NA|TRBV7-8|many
TGTGCCAGCAGTCCGGACTTCCCCAATGAGCAGTTCTTC
CASSPDFPNEQFF
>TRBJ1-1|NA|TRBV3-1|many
TGTGCCAGCAGCTATTATATGAACACTGAAGCTTTCTTT
CASSYYMNTEAFF
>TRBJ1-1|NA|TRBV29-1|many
TGCAGCGTTGTGGCAGGGGCGAGGATCACTGAAGCTTTCTTT
CSVVAGARITEAFF
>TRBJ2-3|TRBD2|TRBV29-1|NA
TGCAGCGTTGAAGGACCCCTTTTCTCGGGAGGGCCATCTGGAGATACGCAGTATTTT
CSVEGPLFSGGPSGDTQYF
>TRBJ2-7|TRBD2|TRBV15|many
TGTGCCACCAGCAGAACTAGCGGGAGGGCCTACGAGCAGTACTTC
CATSRTSGRAYEQYF